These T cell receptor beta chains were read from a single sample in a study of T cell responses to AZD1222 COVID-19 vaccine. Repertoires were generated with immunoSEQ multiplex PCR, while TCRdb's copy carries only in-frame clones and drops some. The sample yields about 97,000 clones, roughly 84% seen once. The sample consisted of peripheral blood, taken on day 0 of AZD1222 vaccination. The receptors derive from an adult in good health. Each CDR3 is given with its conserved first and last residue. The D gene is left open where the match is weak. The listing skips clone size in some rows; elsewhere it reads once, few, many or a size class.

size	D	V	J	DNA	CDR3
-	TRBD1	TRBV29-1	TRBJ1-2	TGCAGCGTTGAAGGCTCGACAGGGGTCGGCTATGGCTACACCTTC	CSVEGSTGVGYGYTF
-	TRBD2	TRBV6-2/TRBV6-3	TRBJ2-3	TGTGCCAGCAGTTACTCGGGACTAGCCCCAGATACGCAGTATTTT	CASSYSGLAPDTQYF
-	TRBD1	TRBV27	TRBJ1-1	TGTGCCAGCAGTACCCAACAGGGGTTTGTCACTGAAGCTTTCTTT	CASSTQQGFVTEAFF
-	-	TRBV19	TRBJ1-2	TGTGCCAGTAGCTCGGGGTGGGAGTATGGCTACACCTTC	CASSSGWEYGYTF
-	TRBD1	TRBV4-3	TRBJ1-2	TGCGCCAGCAGCCAATCGACGTTGACAGGGAGAAACTATGGCTACACCTTC	CASSQSTLTGRNYGYTF
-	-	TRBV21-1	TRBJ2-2	TGTGCCAGCAGCGGGCCCAGCACCGGGGAGCTGTTTTTT	CASSGPSTGELFF
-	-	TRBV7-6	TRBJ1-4	TGTGCCAGCAGCCCCGGCCGTGCAACTAATGAAAAACTGTTTTTT	CASSPGRATNEKLFF
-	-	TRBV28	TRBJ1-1	TGTGCCAGCAGTTTAGTTGGGGGGCGCATCGGGCGGGCTTTCTTT	CASSLVGGRIGRAFF
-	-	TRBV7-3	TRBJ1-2	TGTGCCAGCAGTGTGGATAACAGGGCTGGCTACACCTTC	CASSVDNRAGYTF
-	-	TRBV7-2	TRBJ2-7	TGTGCCAGCAGCCCCCCACCCACTACGTTCGGGTACGAGCAGTACTTC	CASSPPPTTFGYEQYF
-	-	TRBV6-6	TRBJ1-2	TGTGCCAGCAGTCCATCCCTGGGCAGGGGAATCCCCTATGGCTACACCTTC	CASSPSLGRGIPYGYTF
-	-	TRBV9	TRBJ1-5	TGTGCCAGCAGCAACGTCCCAGCGCAGCCCCAGCATTTT	CASSNVPAQPQHF
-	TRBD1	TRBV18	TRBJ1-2	TGTGCCAGCTCACCGGACAGGGAGTATGGCTACACCTTC	CASSPDREYGYTF
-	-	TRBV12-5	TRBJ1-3	TGTGCTAGTGGTTTGGTAGGGGGGGACCACACCATATATTTT	CASGLVGGDHTIYF
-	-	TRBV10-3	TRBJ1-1	TGTGCCATCAGTGAGTCACCGGTGGGTGGATTAGCTGAAGCTTTCTTT	CAISESPVGGLAEAFF
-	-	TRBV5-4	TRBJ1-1	TGTGCCAGCAGCTTTGTGGGGGGGGCGGTCATGAACACTGAAGCTTTCTTT	CASSFVGGAVMNTEAFF
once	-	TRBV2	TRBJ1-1	TGTGCCAGTGGGACGTTTTTCACTGAAGCTTTCTTT	CASGTFFTEAFF
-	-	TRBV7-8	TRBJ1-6	TGTGCCATCACTGACGCCAATGGGGGCCAAAATTCACCCCTCCACTTT	CAITDANGGQNSPLHF
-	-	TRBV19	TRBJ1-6	TGTGCCAGTAGTCGCATGGCAGGTTCGATTGATTCACCCCTCCACTTT	CASSRMAGSIDSPLHF
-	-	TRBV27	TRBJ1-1	TGTGCCAGCAGGAGGGGACCGGCTCTCACTGAAGCTTTCTTT	CASRRGPALTEAFF
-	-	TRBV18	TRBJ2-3	TGTGCCAGCTCCCCTTTATGGATCACAGATACGCAGTATTTT	CASSPLWITDTQYF
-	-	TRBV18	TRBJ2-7	TGTGCCAGCTCCCCAACCGCGGGACCCTACGAGCAGTACTTC	CASSPTAGPYEQYF
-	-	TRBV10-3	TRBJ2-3	TGTGCCATCAGTGAGTTCAACGGCCTAGTGGATACGCAGTATTTT	CAISEFNGLVDTQYF
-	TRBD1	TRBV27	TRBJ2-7	TGTGCCAGCAGTTTGAGACAGGGTACCCTCTACGAGCAGTACTTC	CASSLRQGTLYEQYF
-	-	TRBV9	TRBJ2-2	TGTGCCAGCAGCGTAGGGATTTTTGGGGACACCGGGGAGCTGTTTTTT	CASSVGIFGDTGELFF
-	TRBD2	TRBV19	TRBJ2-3	TGTGCCAGTAGTATCGGCGGGGGGCCCCCGGTAAGCACAGATACGCAGTATTTT	CASSIGGGPPVSTDTQYF
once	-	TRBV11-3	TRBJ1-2	TGTGCCAGCAGCCCCCGGGGCCAGAAGCTAGGCTACACCTTC	CASSPRGQKLGYTF
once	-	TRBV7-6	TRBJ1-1	TGTGCCAGCAGCTTTGTCACTGAAGCTTTCTTT	CASSFVTEAFF
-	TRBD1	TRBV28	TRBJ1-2	TGTGCCAGCAGTTGGGGTACAGGGGAGACTAACTATGGCTACACCTTC	CASSWGTGETNYGYTF
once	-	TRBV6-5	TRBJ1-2	TGTGCCAGCAGTTACTCGATTCTGAGGCCTAACTATGGCTACACCTTC	CASSYSILRPNYGYTF
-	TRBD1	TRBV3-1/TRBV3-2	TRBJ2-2	TGTGCCAGCAGCCCTGGGACAGGCGATTGGAACACCGGGGAGCTGTTTTTT	CASSPGTGDWNTGELFF
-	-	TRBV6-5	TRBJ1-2	TGTGCCAGCAGTTTGGCAGTAGCTTATGGCTACACCTTC	CASSLAVAYGYTF
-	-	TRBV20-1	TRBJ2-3	TGCAGTGCTAGTCCCTCGGGCACAGATACGCAGTATTTT	CSASPSGTDTQYF
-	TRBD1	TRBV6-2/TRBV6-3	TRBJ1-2	TGTGCCAGCAGTTATTGGCAGGGGGCGGATGGCTACACCTTC	CASSYWQGADGYTF
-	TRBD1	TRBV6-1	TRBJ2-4	TGTGCCAGCAGTGAAGCCTTAGGGACAGGTCTACTAACCAAAAACATTCAGTACTTC	CASSEALGTGLLTKNIQYF
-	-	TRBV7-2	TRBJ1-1	TGTGCCAGCACCCCGGCCCGGAAGAACACTGAAGCTTTCTTT	CASTPARKNTEAFF
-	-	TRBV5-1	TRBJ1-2	TGCGCCAGCAGCTTGGTTGGGACGGTTAACTATGGCTACACCTTC	CASSLVGTVNYGYTF
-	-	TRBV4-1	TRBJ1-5	TGCGCCAGCAGCCAACAGGGTAATCAGCCCCAGCATTTT	CASSQQGNQPQHF
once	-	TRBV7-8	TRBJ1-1	TGTGCCAGCAGCTTGGGGGGAATGAACACTGAAGCTTTCTTT	CASSLGGMNTEAFF
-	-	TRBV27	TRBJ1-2	TGTGCCAGCAGCCTACCGGGAGGCTATGGCTACACCTTC	CASSLPGGYGYTF
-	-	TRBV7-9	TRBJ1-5	TGTGCCAGCAGCTTATTAGACAGCAATCAGCCCCAGCATTTT	CASSLLDSNQPQHF
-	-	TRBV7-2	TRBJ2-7	TGTGCCAGCAGCTCCGAGGCTTTTGGACCCGAGCAGTACTTC	CASSSEAFGPEQYF
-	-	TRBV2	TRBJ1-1	TGTGCCAGCCGGGGACAACGTTTAGGGAACACTGAAGCTTTCTTT	CASRGQRLGNTEAFF
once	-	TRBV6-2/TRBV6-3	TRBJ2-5	TGTGCCAGCAGTACAGGGTTCGACGGAGAGACCCAGTACTTC	CASSTGFDGETQYF
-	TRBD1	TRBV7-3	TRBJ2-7	TGTGCCAGCAGCTTCGGACAGGGTGTCCACGAGCAGTACTTC	CASSFGQGVHEQYF
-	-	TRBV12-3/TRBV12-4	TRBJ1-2	TGTGCCAGCAGGCCACAGGGAAACTATGGCTACACCTTC	CASRPQGNYGYTF
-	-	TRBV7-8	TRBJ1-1	TGTGCCAGCAGCTTTGGAGGGGTGACTGAAGCTTTCTTT	CASSFGGVTEAFF
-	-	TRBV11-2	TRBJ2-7	TGTGCCAGCAGCTTAGGTGGTTCCCACCCAACACTTTACGAGCAGTACTTC	CASSLGGSHPTLYEQYF
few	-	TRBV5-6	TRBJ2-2	TGTGCCAGCAGCTGGAGGGGGCGGGGGCCCGTCGGGGAGCTGTTTTTT	CASSWRGRGPVGELFF
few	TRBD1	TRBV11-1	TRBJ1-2	TGTGCCAGCAGACCCGGGACAGGGAATGGCTACACCTTC	CASRPGTGNGYTF
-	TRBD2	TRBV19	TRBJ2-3	TGTGCCAGTAGTCCAACTAGCGGGGGGCCCCCTAGCACAGATACGCAGTATTTT	CASSPTSGGPPSTDTQYF
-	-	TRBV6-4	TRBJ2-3	TGTGCCAGCAGTGATGGGTGGAATACGCAGTATTTT	CASSDGWNTQYF
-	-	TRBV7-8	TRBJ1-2	TGTGCCAGCAGCTTAGATCGGAGGCAGCCCTATGGCTACACCTTC	CASSLDRRQPYGYTF
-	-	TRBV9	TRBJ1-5	TGTGCCAGCAGCGTAGGATGGCAGGGACAGCCCCAGCATTTT	CASSVGWQGQPQHF
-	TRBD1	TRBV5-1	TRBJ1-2	TGCGCCAGCAGCCCAGGACAGGGGGCAGACGGCTACACCTTC	CASSPGQGADGYTF
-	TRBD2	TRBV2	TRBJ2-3	TGTGCCAGCAGTGCGGGGGGGGCCTCCACAGATACGCAGTATTTT	CASSAGGASTDTQYF
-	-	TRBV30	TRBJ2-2	TGTGCCTGGAGTGTACCGGGTAGATTGAACACCGGGGAGCTGTTTTTT	CAWSVPGRLNTGELFF
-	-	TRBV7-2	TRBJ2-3	TGTGCCAGCAGCCAAAGAGATCCCCCACTCTTAGATACGCAGTATTTT	CASSQRDPPLLDTQYF
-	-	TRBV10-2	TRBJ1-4	TGCGCCAGCAGTGTGAATAGGGATGAAAAACTGTTTTTT	CASSVNRDEKLFF
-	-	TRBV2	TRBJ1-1	TGTGCCAGCAGGCTGCAGCACACTGAAGCTTTCTTT	CASRLQHTEAFF